The 32 T cell receptor beta chains below all came from one sample that was sequenced in a study of cytomegalovirus exposure and HLA in healthy donors (dated by TCRdb to the late 2010s). Library preparation employed the immunoSEQ multiplex PCR assay. Sourced from immuneACCESS, this table was stored by TCRdb with only in-frame sequences that have V and J called. A share of the clones is absent; for the studies checked, an unresolved V gene accounts for under half, and the remainder has no known explanation. For this sample there are 140,000 or so clones; 80% to 90% appear just once. The top ten hold 5.5% to 7% of the sample. Specimen: PBMCs. The source is a woman under 40 in good health and CMV-seropositive.

V gene TRBV5-8 combines with J gene TRBJ2-7; TRBD1 agrees at 9 bases. The CDR3 is 17 residues long. V was pared by 4 bases and J by 0 bases, with 11 bases of the junction left unmatched. Germline CDR1 is SGHTS and CDR2 is YDEGEE. CDR3 DNA: TGTGCCAGCAGCCCCATTTTTCAGACAGGGGGCTCCTACGAGCAGTACTTC. This sequence encodes CASSPIFQTGGSYEQYF.

This chain connects TRBV5-1 to TRBJ2-5, with D possibly matching TRBD2 (6 bases). Per germline, CDR1 SGHRS and CDR2 YFSETQ. V gave up 3 bases and J gave up 4 bases, with 13 bases separating them. This CDR3 has 14 residues. Written as DNA, the CDR3 is TGCGCCAGCAGCTCCGGGGGTAGCGCAGAGACCCAGTACTTC. Its protein product is CASSSGGSAETQYF.

The rearrangement uses TRBV28 and TRBJ1-6, with 9 bases matching TRBD1. The CDR3 contains 13 residues. Germline loops: CDR1 MDHEN, CDR2 SYDVKM. After removal of 6 bases from V and 8 bases from J, the junction contained 2 bases not matched to a gene. CDR3: CASRRDRDSPLHF. For the CDR3, the DNA is TGTGCCAGCAGAAGGGACAGGGATTCACCCCTCCACTTT.

The gene calls are TRBV10-2 and TRBJ1-5, with D uncertain. Germline CDR1 WSHSY, CDR2 SAAADI. Trimming left V 6 bases short and J 10 bases short, with 16 bases between. The CDR3 sequence is 13 residues long. The CDR3 DNA reads TGCGCCAGCAGAACTACACACCCGGCCCCCCAGCATTTT. Translation gives CASRTTHPAPQHF.

The V gene is TRBV2, the J gene TRBJ2-3; no clear D. This CDR3 is built from 16 residues. Trimming cost V 6 bases and J 0 bases, with 16 bases left between them. Per germline, CDR1 SNHLY and CDR2 FYNNEI. In nucleotides, the CDR3 is TGTGCCAGCAGCAGCTACAGAAATCCTAGCACAGATACGCAGTATTTT. It encodes CASSSYRNPSTDTQYF.

This clone was observed a handful of times. This chain links TRBV5-6 with TRBJ1-2; no firm D call. The V gene's germline CDR1 is SGHDT and CDR2 YYEEEE. V was pared by 5 bases and J by 7 bases, with 9 bases between. This CDR3 is 11 amino acids long. CDR3: CASRRDVGYTF. In nucleotides, the CDR3 is TGTGCCAGCAGGAGAGATGTTGGCTACACCTTC. Full variable domain (outside the CDR3, taken from reference TRBV5-6 and TRBJ1-2): DAGVTQSPTHLIKTRGQQVTLRCSPKSGHDTVSWYQQALGQGPQFIFQYYEEEERQRGNFPDRFSGHQFPNYSSELNVNALLLGDSALYLCASRRDVGYTFGSGTRLTVV.

CDR3: CASSPRPERGNQPQHF. CDR3 sequence (DNA): TGTGCCAGCTCACCCCGACCGGAGAGGGGCAATCAGCCCCAGCATTTT. The J gene is TRBJ1-5, the V gene TRBV18; no clear D. Germline V CDR1 and CDR2: KGHSH, LQKENI. The CDR3 covers 16 residues. With 3 bases removed from V and 2 bases from J, the gap between germline ends came to 14 bases.

The rearrangement joins TRBV2 to TRBJ2-7; tentative D call: TRBD1 (6 bases). Trimming took off 6 bases at V and 5 bases at J, with 20 bases between the two ends. CDR3 size: 15 residues. Germline V CDR1 and CDR2: SNHLY, FYNNEI. In nucleotides, the CDR3 is TGTGCCAGCAGGCCTACCACAGGGAATTTCCACGAGCAGTACTTC. It encodes CASRPTTGNFHEQYF.

This clone has a single count. The V and J genes are TRBV28 and TRBJ2-7; 10 positions match TRBD1. The CDR3 totals 16 residues. Germline CDR1 reads MDHEN; CDR2 reads SYDVKM. The J segment lost 5 bases and the V segment lost 2 bases, leaving 9 bases of the junction unmatched. The CDR3 sequence: CASSLAGTGVEDEQYF. CDR3 nucleotides: TGTGCCAGCAGTTTAGCGGGGACAGGGGTTGAAGACGAGCAGTACTTC.

The chain has TRBV10-1 and TRBJ2-5, with D maybe TRBD1 (6 bases). The CDR3 spans 13 residues. Germline lookup yields CDR1 WNHNN and CDR2 SYGVQD (reference sequence). V was shortened by 6 bases and J by 1 base, with 9 bases between the two germline ends. The CDR3 sequence is CASSGQFQETQYF. For the CDR3, the DNA is TGCGCCAGCAGCGGACAGTTCCAAGAGACCCAGTACTTC.

As DNA, the CDR3 is TGTGCCAGCAGCCCGAACACCGGGACAGGGGCCTATGGCTACACCTTC. This encodes CASSPNTGTGAYGYTF. The chain recombines TRBV7-8 with TRBJ1-2, with TRBD1 identical over 10 bases. J lost 4 bases, V lost 5 bases, and 10 bases had no gene match. Germline CDR1 SGHVS, CDR2 FQNEAQ. CDR3 size: 16 residues.

In regard to this clone: Other DNA sequences in this specimen translate into the identical CDR3. The rearrangement links TRBV29-1 to TRBJ1-2; D is unclear. The CDR3 spans 10 residues. The V gene's germline CDR1 is SQVTM and CDR2 ANQGSEA. V lost 7 bases to trimming and J lost 4 bases, with 7 bases between them. This chain's CDR3 is CSAYFYGYTF. The DNA of the CDR3 is TGCAGCGCTTATTTCTATGGCTACACCTTC.

The V gene is TRBV6-5, the J gene TRBJ1-1, with D tentatively TRBD1 (5 bases). The CDR3 has 14 residues. CDR1 MNHEY and CDR2 SVGAGI come from the germline V gene. V dropped 4 bases and J dropped 0 bases, with 9 bases sitting between them. The CDR3 sequence is CASSSRTMNTEAFF. The DNA of the CDR3 is TGTGCCAGCAGTTCCCGGACAATGAACACTGAAGCTTTCTTT.

V and J are TRBV7-9 and TRBJ1-2; TRBD1 is a possible D gene (6 bases). The V end lost 2 bases, the J end lost 3 bases, and 13 bases lay between the germline ends. Germline CDR1 and CDR2: SEHNR and FQNEAQ (reference sequence). The CDR3 length is 15 residues. The CDR3 DNA is TGTGCCAGCAGCTTATACAGGGAACGGGACTATGGCTACACCTTC. Translation gives CASSLYRERDYGYTF.

The chain is built from TRBV7-8 and TRBJ2-7; D is unresolved. There are 14 residues in the CDR3. Germline V gene lookup returns CDR1 SGHVS and CDR2 FQNEAQ. Between the trimmed V and J ends, which lost 5 bases and 4 bases, there was a span of 15 bases. CDR3 in amino acids: CASSETRVLYEQYF. The CDR3 nucleotides are TGTGCCAGCAGCGAAACCCGGGTCCTTTACGAGCAGTACTTC. The full variable domain, in which reference TRBV7-8 and TRBJ2-7 provide the parts outside the CDR3, is GAGVSQSPRYKVAKRGQDVALRCDPISGHVSLFWYQQALGQGPEFLTYFQNEAQLDKSGLPSDRFFAERPEGSVSTLKIQRTQQEDSAVYLCASSETRVLYEQYFGPGTRLTVT.

V is TRBV4-1 and J is TRBJ1-3; 8 bases agree with TRBD1. Trimming at V came to 1 base and at J to 4 bases, leaving 3 bases not matched to a gene. The CDR3 is made up of 15 amino acids. Looked up from germline, CDR1 is MGHRA and CDR2 is YSYEKL. CDR3 in amino acids: CASSQGQGRGNTIYF. CDR3 nucleotides: TGCGCCAGCAGCCAAGGACAGGGGAGGGGAAACACCATATATTTT.

The rearrangement uses TRBV5-1 and TRBJ2-3; 8 bases map to TRBD2. The J segment lost 0 bases and the V segment lost 4 bases, leaving 10 bases of the junction unmatched. The CDR3 length is 17 residues. Germline CDR1 SGHRS, CDR2 YFSETQ. In nucleotides, the CDR3 is TGCGCCAGCAGCCGGGGACTAGTGGGAACTAGCACAGATACGCAGTATTTT. It codes for CASSRGLVGTSTDTQYF.

CDR3 bases: TGTGCCAGCAGCTTGGCCAGGGCCCTATCCTACGAGCAGTACTTC. Encoded protein: CASSLARALSYEQYF. The chain links TRBV5-4 to TRBJ2-7; D is perhaps TRBD1 (5 bases). Germline CDR1 is SGHNT and CDR2 is YYREEE (reference sequence). This CDR3 is 15 amino acids long. Deletions cut 0 bases from V and 1 base from J, with 11 bases between.

The chain carries TRBV5-1 and TRBJ1-1, with D possibly being TRBD1 (5 bases). Germline CDR1 is SGHRS and CDR2 is YFSETQ. V lost 4 bases and J lost 4, with 17 bases in between. The CDR3 is 15 residues long. Written as DNA, the CDR3 is TGCGCCAGCAGCGTGGGCGTTTCGGGGGGCACTGAAGCTTTCTTT. The encoded protein is CASSVGVSGGTEAFF.

The chain has TRBV6-5 and TRBJ2-3; TRBD1 matches at 7 bases. The germline V gene has CDR1 MNHEY and CDR2 SVGAGI. With V trimmed by 7 bases and J by 5 bases, 3 bases remained unmatched. The length of the CDR3 is 12 residues. CDR3 sequence reads: CASKRGQDTQYF. The CDR3 nucleotides read TGTGCCAGCAAAAGGGGGCAAGATACGCAGTATTTT.

The V gene is TRBV25-1, the J gene TRBJ1-1, with D perhaps matching TRBD1 (6 bases). CDR1 and CDR2 (germline): MGHDK, SYGVNS. The V gene lost 1 base and the J gene lost 3 bases, with 6 bases spanning the gap. The CDR3 contains 13 residues. This chain's CDR3 is CASSESGDTEAFF. The CDR3 region has the DNA TGTGCCAGCAGTGAATCAGGGGACACTGAAGCTTTCTTT.

The chain couples TRBV2 to TRBJ1-1; D uncertain. CDR1 and CDR2 (germline): SNHLY, FYNNEI. This CDR3 is built from 10 residues. V dropped 4 bases and J dropped 11 bases, with 8 bases sitting between them. As DNA, the CDR3 is TGTGCCAGCAGTGGAGGAGTGGCTTTCTTT. Its protein is CASSGGVAFF.

This CDR3 reads CASSLLPHKGEYNSPLHF. The CDR3 nucleotides read TGTGCCAGCAGCTTATTACCCCACAAGGGGGAATATAATTCACCCCTCCACTTT. The gene calls are TRBV7-2 and TRBJ1-6; TRBD1 might be the D (6 bases). Germline CDR1 SGHTA, CDR2 FQGNSA. The CDR3 runs to 18 residues. V gave up 2 bases and J gave up 4 bases, with 18 bases separating them. Filled out from reference TRBV7-2 and TRBJ1-6, the complete variable domain reads GAGVSQSPSNKVTEKGKDVELRCDPISGHTALYWYRQSLGQGLEFLIYFQGNSAPDKSGLPSDRFSAERTGGSVSTLTIQRTQQEDSAVYLCASSLLPHKGEYNSPLHFGNGTRLTVT.

V gene TRBV7-9 combines with J gene TRBJ2-7; 9 bases match TRBD2. Germline lookup yields CDR1 SEHNR and CDR2 FQNEAQ (reference sequence). This CDR3 has 16 residues. V shed 5 bases and J 4 bases; nucleotides not matched to a gene: 12. The CDR3 is CASSAWESGGTYEQYF. In DNA, the CDR3 is TGTGCCAGCAGCGCCTGGGAAAGCGGGGGGACTTACGAGCAGTACTTC.

The V call is TRBV4-1, the J call TRBJ2-5; D might be TRBD1 (5 bases). V lost 3 bases and J 2 bases, leaving 22 bases between the germline ends. Germline CDR1 is MGHRA and CDR2 is YSYEKL. The CDR3 is made up of 18 amino acids. CDR3 in amino acids: CASSHPTEALGHQETQYF. As DNA, the CDR3 is TGCGCCAGCAGCCACCCGACAGAGGCACTGGGGCATCAAGAGACCCAGTACTTC.

This clone was seen a single time. The genes are TRBV29-1 and TRBJ2-7; 8 nucleotides agree with TRBD2. Germline CDR1 reads SQVTM; CDR2 reads ANQGSEA. J was trimmed by 3 bases and V by 4 bases; bases with no gene match: 5. This CDR3 contains 13 residues. For the CDR3, the DNA is TGCAGCGTTGTATGGGCGGGGGGCTACGAGCAGTACTTC. Translating it yields CSVVWAGGYEQYF.

This chain connects TRBV6-1 to TRBJ1-5, with TRBD1 as a possible D gene (6 bases). Germline V gives CDR1 MNHNS, CDR2 SASEGT. CDR3 size: 13 residues. V was clipped by 6 bases and J by 12 bases, with 18 bases between them. In DNA form, the CDR3 reads TGTGCCAGCAGCTTAATAAGGACAGACAGCCAGCATTTT. Protein sequence: CASSLIRTDSQHF.

This clone was recorded once. The germline gene is not matched at one end of the junction; a read error may be the cause. The chain recombines TRBV2 with TRBJ1-4; 10 nucleotides match TRBD1. CDR1 SNHLY and CDR2 FYNNEI come from the germline V gene. This CDR3 has 11 residues. CDR3 in amino acids: CTTGGHEKLFF. The CDR3 DNA is TGCACGACAGGGGGCCATGAAAAACTGTTTTTT.

V usage is TRBV28 and J usage is TRBJ1-2, with 9 bases matching TRBD1. Germline trimming cut 8 bases from V and 4 bases from J; bases unmatched to any gene: 11. CDR1 and CDR2 from the germline V gene are MDHEN and SYDVKM. The length of the CDR3 is 15 residues. CDR3: CASLSSDRGLYGYTF. The DNA of the CDR3 is TGTGCCAGCCTGTCATCGGACAGGGGTCTCTATGGCTACACCTTC.

The rearrangement uses TRBV10-3 and TRBJ2-1; 13 positions match TRBD2. Germline V CDR1 and CDR2: ENHRY, SYGVKD. Trimming took 6 bases from V and 9 from J; bases not matched to a gene: 2. The CDR3 extends over 13 amino acids. CDR3 sequence: CAIRGLAGSEQFF. The CDR3 bases are TGTGCCATCAGGGGACTAGCGGGAAGTGAGCAGTTCTTC.

The J gene is TRBJ1-2, the V gene TRBV9; D gene uncertain. Trimming cost V 0 bases and J 7 bases, with 7 bases left between them. The CDR3 loop spans 12 amino acids. Germline V CDR1 and CDR2: SGDLS, YYNGEE. In DNA, the CDR3 is TGTGCCAGCAGCGTAGAGGCAGGTGGCTACACCTTC. Protein: CASSVEAGGYTF. Variable domain in full (rest from reference TRBV9 and TRBJ1-2): DSGVTQTPKHLITATGQRVTLRCSPRSGDLSVYWYQQSLDQGLQFLIQYYNGEERAKGNILERFSAQQFPDLHSELNLSSLELGDSALYFCASSVEAGGYTFGSGTRLTVV.

The chain has TRBV12-1 and TRBJ2-1; TRBD1 is the table's D call and was not checked against the DNA. TRBV12-1 is a documented pseudogene. The CDR3 contains 15 residues. The DNA of the CDR3 is TGTGCCAGCAGCCTCCGGACAGGGGAGGAGGATGAGCAGTTCTTC. It is translated as CASSLRTGEEDEQFF.